A single sample is the source of the 3 T cell receptor beta chains below, sequenced in a study of CD8 T cells in Susac syndrome. An input of roughly 0.5 to 1 ug of RNA was subjected to reverse transcription using random hexamers. TCRdb reprocessed the immunoSEQ multiplex PCR reads via MiXCR and lists one record per CDR3 protein. The sample has approximately 160,000 distinct CDR3 sequences, approximately 93% seen once. Input material: CD4+ T cells from PBMCs. These receptor sequences come from a human donor with multiple sclerosis.

This chain uses TRBV6-1 with TRBJ1-5; 7 bases line up with TRBD1. The CDR3 loop spans 14 amino acids. The junction had 10 bases not matched to a gene; V was cut back by 3 bases and J by 11 bases. Germline V gene lookup returns CDR1 MNHNS and CDR2 SASEGT. The CDR3, as DNA: TGTGCCAGCAGTGATGTCAGGGGGTTATCAGCCCAGCATTTT. Translation gives CASSDVRGLSAQHF.

This chain connects TRBV29-1 to TRBJ1-1, with TRBD1 as a possible D gene (5 bases). Trimming pared 6 bases from V and 0 bases from J, leaving 11 bases between. The CDR3 is made up of 13 amino acids. Germline CDR1 SQVTM, CDR2 ANQGSEA. CDR3 loop: CSVQTAMNTEAFF. The CDR3 nucleotides read TGCAGCGTCCAGACAGCCATGAACACTGAAGCTTTCTTT. Looking up the rest from reference TRBV29-1 and TRBJ1-1 gives the full variable domain: SAVISQKPSRDICQRGTSLTIQCQVDSQVTMMFWYRQQPGQSLTLIATANQGSEATYESGFVIDKFPISRPNLTFSTLTVSNMSPEDSSIYLCSVQTAMNTEAFFGQGTRLTVV.

The chain links TRBV5-1 to TRBJ1-2, with a weak D call TRBD1 (5 bases). Germline values: CDR1 SGHRS, CDR2 YFSETQ. Trimming stripped 4 bases from V and 1 base from J, with 17 bases between. The CDR3 is 16 residues long. CDR3 sequence (DNA): TGCGCCAGCAGCACGTCTCCGGGACGGCTTAACTATGGCTACACCTTC. This codes for CASSTSPGRLNYGYTF.